A single sample gave rise to the 24 T cell receptor beta chains below, sequenced in a study of vaccination and CD4 T cells after COVID-19. Sequencing of cultured CD4+ T cell DNA used the Oncomine TCR Beta short-read assay. MiXCR was run by TCRdb on the PCR reads, yielding one entry per CDR3 protein. Here the sample spans over 20,000 distinct CDR3 sequences, 48% being singletons. No antigen has been assigned to these receptors. Treatment of the sample: roughly 10-day PBMC culture with coronavirus spike peptide pools or control peptides (ViraFEST assay). Sequencing used CD4+ T cells from blood, cultured in vitro. These receptors were taken from a human donor who had recovered from COVID-19.

The chain combines TRBV28 with TRBJ1-2; D gene ambiguous. This CDR3 contains 12 residues. V was clipped by 4 bases and J by 3 bases, with 6 bases between them. The germline CDR1 and CDR2 sequences are MDHEN and SYDVKM. CDR3: CASSWGDYGYTF. For the CDR3, the DNA is TGTGCCAGCAGTTGGGGTGACTATGGCTACACCTTC.

The sample holds a few counts of this clonotype. The V and J genes are TRBV7-8 and TRBJ2-5; D perhaps matches TRBD1 (5 bases). Germline V gives CDR1 SGHVS, CDR2 FQNEAQ. CDR3 length equals 14 residues. Trimming took off 3 bases at V and 2 bases at J, with 10 bases between the two ends. As DNA, the CDR3 is TGTGCCAGCAGCTTCCCAGGGTCGCAAGAGACCCAGTACTTC. Its translation is CASSFPGSQETQYF.

The sample holds a few counts of this clonotype. CDR3 region: CASSIDTRLGYGYTF. The CDR3 DNA reads as TGTGCCAGTAGTATTGACACGCGACTTGGCTATGGCTACACCTTC. The chain employs TRBV19 and TRBJ1-2; no firm D call. Germline V gene sequence: CDR1 LNHDA, CDR2 SQIVND (reference sequence). V was cut by 3 bases and J by 4 bases, with 15 bases left in between. This CDR3 comprises 15 residues.

The rearrangement uses TRBV6-5 and TRBJ2-7; D gene unclear. The CDR3 contains 15 residues. Trimming took 3 bases from V and 7 from J, leaving 19 bases between them. The germline CDR1 and CDR2 sequences are MNHEY and SVGAGI. The CDR3 loop is CASSYSSAESWEQYF. The CDR3 DNA sequence: TGTGCCAGCAGTTATAGCTCGGCCGAATCGTGGGAGCAGTACTTC.

There are a few counts of this clonotype. This rearrangement joins TRBV4-3 to TRBJ1-5, with 9 bases aligning to TRBD1. The CDR3 covers 14 residues. The V segment lost 4 bases and the J segment 9 bases; nucleotides outside the gene matches: 7. Germline CDR1 and CDR2: LGHNA and YSLEER. The CDR3 nucleotides are TGCGCCAGCAGCCCTGGACAGGGGCGCGGGCCCCAGCATTTT. Its protein product is CASSPGQGRGPQHF.

The genes are TRBV6-1 and TRBJ2-3, with TRBD1 matching over 7 bases. The length of the CDR3 is 16 residues. Germline assignment: CDR1 MNHNS and CDR2 SASEGT. Losses at the gene ends were 4 bases for V and 0 bases for J; bases not matched to a gene: 7. CDR3 region: CASSVGTDPSTDTQYF. The CDR3 DNA follows: TGTGCCAGCAGTGTTGGGACAGACCCAAGCACAGATACGCAGTATTTT.

The chain has TRBV7-2 and TRBJ2-4; 10 bases align to TRBD2. Germline CDR1 is SGHTA and CDR2 is FQGNSA. This CDR3 is built from 16 residues. V shed 4 bases and J 2 bases; nucleotides not matched to a gene: 5. CDR3 DNA: TGTGCCAGCAGCTGGTTAGCGGGGGGAACCAAAAACATTCAGTACTTC. Protein: CASSWLAGGTKNIQYF.

This clonotype occurred a few times. The chain has TRBV27 and TRBJ2-2; 8 nucleotides align to TRBD1. The V segment lost 5 bases and the J segment 7 bases; nucleotides outside the gene matches: 18. The CDR3 has 18 residues. CDR1 MNHEY and CDR2 SMNVEV come from the germline V gene (reference sequence). CDR3 region: CASSPPPTGVVSNGELFF. CDR3 nucleotide sequence: TGTGCCAGCAGTCCCCCCCCGACAGGGGTAGTTAGCAACGGGGAGCTGTTTTTT.

Only a few counts were recorded for this clonotype. The chain couples TRBV27 to TRBJ1-2; TRBD1 agrees at 11 bases. CDR3 length equals 14 residues. Trimming removed 7 bases from V and 3 bases from J; junction bases left unmatched: 4. In germline, CDR1 is MNHEY, CDR2 SMNVEV (reference sequence). The CDR3 DNA sequence: TGTGCCAGCACCCCGGGACAGGGGGACTATGGCTACACCTTC. Its protein is CASTPGQGDYGYTF.

The sample holds one count of this clonotype. The rearrangement links TRBV2 to TRBJ2-2; TRBD1 matches 7 bases. Germline V gene data show CDR1 as SNHLY and CDR2 as FYNNEI. This CDR3 is 13 amino acids long. With V trimmed by 10 bases and J by 7 bases, 9 bases remained unmatched. CDR3 residues: CANSKQGFGELFF. The CDR3, as DNA: TGTGCCAACAGCAAACAGGGGTTCGGGGAGCTGTTTTTT.

The chain joins TRBV20-1 to TRBJ2-7; weak D call: TRBD1 (5 bases). The CDR3 is 13 amino acids. Germline values: CDR1 DFQATT, CDR2 SNEGSKA (reference sequence). The ends were cut back, 5 bases at V and 6 bases at J, with 17 bases in the middle. The CDR3, as DNA: TGCAGTGCTCCCCCCTGGGGCGGTTTCGAGCAGTACTTC. It specifies CSAPPWGGFEQYF.

This clonotype has only a few counts. The chain carries TRBV4-2 and TRBJ1-2, with D unresolved. V lost 0 bases to trimming and J lost 0 bases, with 11 bases between them. CDR1 is LGHNA, CDR2 YNFKEQ, per germline. This CDR3 has 16 residues. This chain's CDR3 is CASSQDLGLANYGYTF. The CDR3 coding sequence is TGTGCCAGCAGCCAAGATCTCGGCCTAGCTAACTATGGCTACACCTTC.

There are a few counts of this clonotype. This sequence joins TRBV5-4 and TRBJ2-2, with D possibly matching TRBD2 (6 bases). The V and J ends lost 4 bases and 1 base respectively, with 8 bases between them. Germline values: CDR1 SGHNT, CDR2 YYREEE (reference sequence). The CDR3 covers 14 residues. CDR3 nucleotide sequence: TGTGCCAGCAGCGGGAGGCTGAACACCGGGGAGCTGTTTTTT. Its protein product is CASSGRLNTGELFF.

This clonotype was counted a few times. The V call is TRBV7-9, the J call TRBJ2-3, with D hard to call. The V gene's germline CDR1 is SEHNR and CDR2 FQNEAQ (reference sequence). This CDR3 has 13 amino acids. The V end was cut by 2 bases, the J end by 1 base, with 4 bases between. Here the CDR3 DNA reads TGTGCCAGCAGCTTACAGGGCACAGATACGCAGTATTTT. Amino acids: CASSLQGTDTQYF. Supplemented by reference TRBV7-9 and TRBJ2-3, the full variable domain reads DTGVSQNPRHKITKRGQNVTFRCDPISEHNRLYWYRQTLGQGPEFLTYFQNEAQLEKSRLLSDRFSAERPKGSFSTLEIQRTEQGDSAMYLCASSLQGTDTQYFGPGTRLTVL.

This clonotype appeared once. This rearrangement joins TRBV20-1 to TRBJ2-1, with TRBD2 matching 7 bases. The CDR3 has 15 amino acids. Germline-derived CDR1 and CDR2 are DFQATT and SNEGSKA (reference sequence). With V trimmed by 0 bases and J by 9 bases, 11 bases remained unmatched. The CDR3 DNA sequence: TGCAGTGCTAGAGACAGACTAGCCGGGCTGAGTGAGCAGTTCTTC. Its translation is CSARDRLAGLSEQFF.

This clonotype came up a few times. The V call is TRBV7-2, the J call TRBJ2-2, with 8 bases matching TRBD1. Germline V gene lookup returns CDR1 SGHTA and CDR2 FQGNSA. This CDR3 is built from 14 residues. The V segment lost 5 bases and the J segment 5 bases; nucleotides outside the gene matches: 4. The CDR3 coding sequence is TGTGCCAGCAGCCCACGGACAGGGACCGGGGAGCTGTTTTTT. This encodes CASSPRTGTGELFF. Combining the CDR3 with reference TRBV7-2 and TRBJ2-2 gives the whole variable domain GAGVSQSPSNKVTEKGKDVELRCDPISGHTALYWYRQSLGQGLEFLIYFQGNSAPDKSGLPSDRFSAERTGGSVSTLTIQRTQQEDSAVYLCASSPRTGTGELFFGEGSRLTVL.

This chain joins TRBV6-2 or TRBV6-3 and TRBJ1-1; D uncertain. The CDR3 spans 13 residues. Trimming cost V 2 bases and J 0 bases, with 4 bases left between them. Per germline, CDR1 MNHEY and CDR2 SVGEGT. CDR3 coding DNA: TGTGCCAGCAGTTACATGTTGAACACTGAAGCTTTCTTT. This sequence encodes CASSYMLNTEAFF.

The sample holds a few counts of this clonotype. This sequence joins TRBV20-1 and TRBJ2-3; 8 bases fit TRBD2. Germline CDR1 reads DFQATT; CDR2 reads SNEGSKA (reference sequence). The trim removed 4 bases at V and 6 bases at J, leaving 9 bases unmatched. This CDR3 has 14 residues. Here the CDR3 DNA reads TGCAGTGCTAACCTCCGGGAGGGCCGGGATACGCAGTATTTT. This encodes CSANLREGRDTQYF.

V usage is TRBV30 and J usage is TRBJ1-2; D is unclear. In germline, CDR1 is GTSNPN, CDR2 SVGIG (reference sequence). Trimming cost V 3 bases and J 4 bases, with 6 bases left between them. CDR3 length: 11 residues. CDR3 loop: CAWSRAYGYTF. The CDR3 region has the DNA TGTGCCTGGAGCCGCGCCTATGGCTACACCTTC.

J is TRBJ1-1 and V is TRBV28; D unresolved. CDR1 MDHEN and CDR2 SYDVKM come from the germline V gene. V was trimmed by 8 bases and J by 11 bases, leaving 15 bases between them. The CDR3 is 11 residues long. In DNA, the CDR3 is TGTGCCAGCGCACGTTGGGAAATGGCTTTCTTT. It codes for CASARWEMAFF.

This sequence joins TRBV5-4 and TRBJ1-1; 11 bases are a match to TRBD1. The CDR3 has 15 amino acids. The V gene's germline CDR1 is SGHNT and CDR2 YYREEE (reference sequence). Trimming took 3 bases from V and 6 from J; bases not matched to a gene: 7. In DNA, the CDR3 is TGTGCCAGCAGCTCCCGGACAGGGGGCGGTGCTGAAGCTTTCTTT. Translating gives CASSSRTGGGAEAFF.

The chain is built from TRBV6-4 and TRBJ2-3; D is ambiguous. The V gene lost 5 bases and the J gene lost 0 bases, with 9 bases spanning the gap. The CDR3 covers 14 residues. CDR1 is MRHNA and CDR2 is SNTAGT in the germline V gene. The chain's CDR3 is CASSKGLSTDTQYF. The CDR3 nucleotides are TGTGCCAGCAGTAAGGGATTAAGCACAGATACGCAGTATTTT.

The chain has TRBV12-3 or TRBV12-4 and TRBJ2-7, with TRBD2 matching over 7 bases. The CDR3 runs 14 residues. The ends lost 1 base at V and 5 bases at J; junction bases unmatched: 5. CDR3 DNA: TGTGCCAGCAGTTTAGGCCTTCGGGGGGACGAGCAGTACTTC. This encodes CASSLGLRGDEQYF.

This rearrangement joins TRBV20-1 to TRBJ1-4; TRBD1 is a possible D gene (5 bases). V lost 3 bases, J lost 3 bases, and 8 bases lay in between. Germline V gene data show CDR1 as DFQATT and CDR2 as SNEGSKA (reference sequence). The CDR3 contains 13 residues. The CDR3 reads CSARRGANEKLFF. The CDR3 coding sequence is TGCAGTGCTAGGAGGGGAGCTAATGAAAAACTGTTTTTT.